The source of this T cell receptor beta chain is a study of T cells expressing NK-cell markers (TCRdb year 2020). As for the study more broadly: TCR beta-chain repertoires were profiled in sorted CD3+CD56+NKG2C+, CD3+CD56+NKG2C- and CD3+CD56-NKG2C+ T-cell subsets from about 8 donors. Of the eight sequenced donors, seven were found to be HCMV-seropositive and one was found to be HCMV-seronegative. All eight donors whose samples were sequenced were randomly selected healthy volunteers, three of them men and five women. The libraries were sequenced on Illumina HiSeq 2000/2500, MiSeq or NextSeq, producing 2 x 150 bp reads.

The research as a whole found: In several donors, the dominant CD3+CD56+NKG2C+ clonotypes were found to rank among the top 10 CD8+ clonotypes and to make up about 1.0-8% of CD8+ T cells. Those dominant clonotypes were again the most abundant among CD3+CD56-NKG2C+ cells in a few donors, at roughly 25-60.1%. Whether the expanded NKG2C-expressing T cell clones were specific for HCMV antigens was left unclear.

CDR1 and CDR2, per the germline V gene (reference sequence), are SEHNR and FQNEAQ. The CDR3 sequence holds 16 residues, the cysteine and phenylalanine included. The DNA is unrecorded. On this clonotype: Its antigen is still unknown.

TCRdb shows the sequencer as Illumina HiSeq 2000. TCR beta cDNA libraries were prepared using 5'RACE template switching, which introduced a universal primer site and unique molecular identifiers. cDNA synthesis was primed from the TCR beta constant segment, followed by two successive PCR amplification steps. The source study handled its data this way. MIGEC handled demultiplexing of the reads and grouping by UMI, while MiTCR was used to assemble and quantify clonotypes. Only TCR cDNA sequences supported by at least two reads were kept to exclude erroneous sequences. The tcR package was used for downstream repertoire analysis, with clonotypes matched between fractions based on CDR3 nucleotide sequence plus V segment. Antigen specificity was annotated against VDJdb with VDJmatch, allowing one amino acid substitution in CDR3. Each CDR3 protein sequence appears as one entry after TCRdb reprocessed the reads, and no DNA is included. TCRdb's processing, not the authors' own work, is the source of the V and J calls. This sample's table has entries for more than 250,000 distinct CDR3 sequences. Roughly 0.4% of the sample rests with the top ten.

HCMV-specific IgG was detected in serum with a commercial ELISA kit to determine HCMV serostatus. Ficoll density gradient centrifugation was used to isolate peripheral blood mononuclear cells from blood. Material for sequencing was blood T cells: a sorted CD56 or NKG2C T cell subset, CD4+ or CD8+ T cells, or bulk PBMC T cells (not recorded which). The origin of this receptor is a man between 18 and 35 years old in good health. Donor details come from another sample of the same person, matched by shared clones. Recombination linked TRBV7-9 to TRBJ2-4; TCRdb lists TRBD2, though no DNA is available to test this call. The CDR3 is CASSFPSGRTKNIQYF. Extended through the reference TRBV7-9 and TRBJ2-4 proteins, this CDR3 yields the full variable domain: DTGVSQNPRHKITKRGQNVTFRCDPISEHNRLYWYRQTLGQGPEFLTYFQNEAQLEKSRLLSDRFSAERPKGSFSTLEIQRTEQGDSAMYLCASSFPSGRTKNIQYFGAGTRLSVL.